The next 3 T cell receptor beta chains were all read from a single sample in a study of blood T cell repertoires in COVID-19. Using immunoSEQ multiplex PCR, the repertoire was profiled, and TCRdb retains in-frame clones only, with some absent. The sample has about 200,000 clones, around 90% seen once; the top ten hold about 3%. The material sequenced was peripheral blood. The receptor source for this set is a man aged 55 to 70 with acute or convalescent COVID-19.

The chain carries TRBV2 and TRBJ1-4; TRBD1 is a possible D gene (5 bases). From germline, CDR1 is SNHLY and CDR2 FYNNEI. V gave up 6 bases and J gave up 3 bases, with 11 bases separating them. The CDR3 spans 14 residues. CDR3 sequence: CASSAGVSNEKLFF. The CDR3 DNA follows: TGTGCCAGCAGCGCGGGGGTGTCTAATGAAAAACTGTTTTTT.

The gene calls are TRBV5-6 and TRBJ1-1; D is unclear. This CDR3 is built from 14 residues. Germline V CDR1 and CDR2: SGHDT, YYEEEE. Trimming stripped 2 bases from V and 2 bases from J, with 10 bases between. CDR3 loop: CASSFYHGNTEAFF. CDR3 bases: TGTGCCAGCAGCTTTTATCACGGTAACACTGAAGCTTTCTTT. Variable domain in full (rest from reference TRBV5-6 and TRBJ1-1): DAGVTQSPTHLIKTRGQQVTLRCSPKSGHDTVSWYQQALGQGPQFIFQYYEEEERQRGNFPDRFSGHQFPNYSSELNVNALLLGDSALYLCASSFYHGNTEAFFGQGTRLTVV.

This chain links TRBV7-3 with TRBJ2-2; a possible D gene is TRBD2 (5 bases). Germline V CDR1 and CDR2: SGHTA, FQGTGA. This CDR3 has 14 amino acids. Trimming took off 8 bases at V and 4 bases at J, with 14 bases between the two ends. CDR3 protein: CASARGSGTGELFF. The CDR3 DNA reads as TGTGCCAGCGCTCGGGGTAGTGGCACCGGGGAGCTGTTTTTT.